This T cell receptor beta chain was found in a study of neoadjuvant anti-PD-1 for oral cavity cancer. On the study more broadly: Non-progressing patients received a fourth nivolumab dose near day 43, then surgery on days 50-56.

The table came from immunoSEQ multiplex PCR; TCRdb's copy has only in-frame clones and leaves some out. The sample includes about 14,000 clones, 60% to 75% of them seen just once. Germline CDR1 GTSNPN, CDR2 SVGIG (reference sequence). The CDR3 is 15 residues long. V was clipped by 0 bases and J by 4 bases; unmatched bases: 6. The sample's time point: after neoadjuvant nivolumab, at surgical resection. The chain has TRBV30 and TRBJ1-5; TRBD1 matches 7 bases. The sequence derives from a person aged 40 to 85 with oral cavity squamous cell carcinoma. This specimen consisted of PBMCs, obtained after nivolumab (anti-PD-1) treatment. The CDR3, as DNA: TGTGCCTGGAGTGTCCGGGACAGAGCTAATCAGCCCCAGCATTTT. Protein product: CAWSVRDRANQPQHF.